Listed here is a single T cell receptor beta chain. Its antigen is undetermined. Sequencing was performed with immunoSEQ multiplex PCR; in TCRdb, only in-frame clones are kept and a portion is missing. The sample table includes more than 40,000 clones. The source of the sample is a study of T cells in women clearing cervical HPV infection. Study outcomes and limitations: Cases and controls were distinguished at AUC about 0.79 by richness and V genes.

Sample: blood buffy coat. The TCR sequence derives from a woman between 18 and 70 years old with a cervical HPV16 infection that either progressed to CIN3+ or cleared (not recorded which).

Here the CDR3 reads CASSRTVPNYGQYF. Partial CDR3 DNA: TGTGCCAGCAGCAGGACAGTCCCTAACTATGGT. The chain combines TRBV7-4 with TRBJ2-4; weak D call: TRBD1 (6 bases). The CDR3 goes on 3 residues after the read ends, and that part is filled in from the germline J gene. Germline CDR1 is SGHVT and CDR2 is SQSDAQ. This CDR3 is 14 amino acids long.